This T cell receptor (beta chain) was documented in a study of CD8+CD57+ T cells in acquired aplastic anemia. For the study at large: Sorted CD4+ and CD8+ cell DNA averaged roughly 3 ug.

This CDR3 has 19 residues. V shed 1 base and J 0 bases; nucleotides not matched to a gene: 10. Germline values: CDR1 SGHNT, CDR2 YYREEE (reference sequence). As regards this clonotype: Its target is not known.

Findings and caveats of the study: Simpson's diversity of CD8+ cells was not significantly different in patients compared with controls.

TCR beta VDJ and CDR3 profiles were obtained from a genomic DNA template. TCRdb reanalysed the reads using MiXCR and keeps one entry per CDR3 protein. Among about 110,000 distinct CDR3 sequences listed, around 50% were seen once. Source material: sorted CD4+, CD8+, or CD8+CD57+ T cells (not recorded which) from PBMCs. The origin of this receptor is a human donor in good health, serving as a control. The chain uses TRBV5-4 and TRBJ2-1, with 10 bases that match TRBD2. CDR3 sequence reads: CASSLLASGGQSSYNEQFF. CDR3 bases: TGTGCCAGCAGCTTGCTCGCTAGCGGGGGTCAAAGCTCCTACAATGAGCAGTTCTTC.